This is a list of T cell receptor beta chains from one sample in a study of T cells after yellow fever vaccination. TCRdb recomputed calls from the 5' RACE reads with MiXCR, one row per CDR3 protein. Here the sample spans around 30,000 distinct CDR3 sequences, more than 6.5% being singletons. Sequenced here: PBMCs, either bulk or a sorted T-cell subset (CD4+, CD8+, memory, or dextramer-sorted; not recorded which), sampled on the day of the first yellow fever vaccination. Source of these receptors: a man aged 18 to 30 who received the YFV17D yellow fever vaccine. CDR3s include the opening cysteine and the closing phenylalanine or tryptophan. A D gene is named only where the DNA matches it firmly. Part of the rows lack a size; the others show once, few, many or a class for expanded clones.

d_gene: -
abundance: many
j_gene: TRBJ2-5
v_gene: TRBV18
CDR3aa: CASCDFQETQYF
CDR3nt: TGTGCCAGCTGTGACTTTCAAGAGACCCAGTACTTC

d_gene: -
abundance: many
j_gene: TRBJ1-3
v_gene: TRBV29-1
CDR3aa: CSARGDSGNTIYF
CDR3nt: TGCAGCGCCAGGGGTGACTCTGGAAACACCATATATTTT

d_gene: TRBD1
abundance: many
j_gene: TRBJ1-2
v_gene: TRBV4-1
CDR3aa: CASRAGVWDRFSSYGYTF
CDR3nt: TGCGCCAGCAGGGCAGGAGTCTGGGACAGGTTCTCGAGCTATGGCTACACCTTC

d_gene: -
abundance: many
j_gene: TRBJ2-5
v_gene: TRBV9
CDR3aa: CASSPHRVQETQYF
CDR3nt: TGTGCCAGCAGCCCCCACAGGGTCCAAGAGACCCAGTACTTC

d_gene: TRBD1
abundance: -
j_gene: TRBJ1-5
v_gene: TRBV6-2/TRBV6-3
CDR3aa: CASSPGQGPSNQPQHF
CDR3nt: TGTGCCAGCAGCCCCGGACAGGGCCCTAGCAATCAGCCCCAGCATTTT

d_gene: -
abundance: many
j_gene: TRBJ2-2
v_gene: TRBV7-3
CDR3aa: CASSLTGSGELFF
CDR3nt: TGTGCCAGCAGCTTAACCGGTTCCGGGGAGCTGTTTTTT

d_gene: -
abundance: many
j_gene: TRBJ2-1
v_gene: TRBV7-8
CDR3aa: CASSPGFGDKNNEQFF
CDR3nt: TGTGCCAGCAGCCCGGGGTTTGGGGACAAGAACAATGAGCAGTTCTTC

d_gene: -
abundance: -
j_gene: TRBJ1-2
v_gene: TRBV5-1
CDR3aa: CASSPQGRSGYGYTF
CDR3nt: TGCGCCAGCAGCCCACAGGGTCGCTCGGGCTATGGCTACACCTTC

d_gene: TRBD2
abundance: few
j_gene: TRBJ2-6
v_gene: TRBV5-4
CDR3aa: CASSPGGRGANVLTF
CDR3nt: TGTGCCAGCAGCCCGGGGGGGAGGGGGGCCAACGTCCTGACTTTC

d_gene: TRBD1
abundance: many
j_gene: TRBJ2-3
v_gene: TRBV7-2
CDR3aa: CASSPRTGARDTQYF
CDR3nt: TGTGCCAGCAGCCCGAGGACAGGGGCTAGAGATACGCAGTATTTT